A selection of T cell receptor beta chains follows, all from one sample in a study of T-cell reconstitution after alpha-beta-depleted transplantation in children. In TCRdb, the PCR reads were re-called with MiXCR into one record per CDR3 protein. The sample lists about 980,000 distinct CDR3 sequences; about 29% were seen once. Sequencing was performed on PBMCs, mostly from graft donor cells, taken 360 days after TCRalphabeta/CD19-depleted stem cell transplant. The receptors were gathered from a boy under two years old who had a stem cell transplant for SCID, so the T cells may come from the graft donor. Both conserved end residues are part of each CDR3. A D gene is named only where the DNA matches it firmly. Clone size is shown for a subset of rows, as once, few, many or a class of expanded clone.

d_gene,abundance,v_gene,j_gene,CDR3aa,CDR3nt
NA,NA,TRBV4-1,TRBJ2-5,CASSQVEGPNQETQYF,TGCGCCAGCAGCCAAGTCGAGGGCCCTAACCAAGAGACCCAGTACTTC
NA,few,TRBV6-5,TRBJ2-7,CASSYRTGSGGSVEQYF,TGTGCCAGCAGTTACCGGACCGGATCCGGGGGTTCTGTCGAGCAGTACTTC
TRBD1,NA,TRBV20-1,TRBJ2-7,CSAVLPGQGYEQYF,TGCAGTGCTGTGCTGCCGGGACAGGGGTACGAGCAGTACTTC
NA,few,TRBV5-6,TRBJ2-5,CASSLEIRVQETQYF,TGTGCCAGCAGCTTGGAGATTCGAGTCCAAGAGACCCAGTACTTC
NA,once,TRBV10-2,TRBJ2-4,CASSEGWGNIQYF,TGCGCCAGCAGTGAGGGGTGGGGGAACATTCAGTACTTC
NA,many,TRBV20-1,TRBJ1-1,CSAREMGRRVEAFF,TGCAGTGCTAGAGAAATGGGACGGAGGGTTGAAGCTTTCTTT
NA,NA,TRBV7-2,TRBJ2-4,CASSAGGNIQYF,TGTGCCAGCAGCGCAGGGGGGAACATTCAGTACTTC
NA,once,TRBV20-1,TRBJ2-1,CSARRDPSNEQFF,TGCAGTGCTAGGCGCGATCCCAGCAATGAGCAGTTCTTC
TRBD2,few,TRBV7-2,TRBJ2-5,CASSLRLAGGQTQYF,TGTGCCAGCAGCTTACGACTAGCGGGGGGGCAGACCCAGTACTTC
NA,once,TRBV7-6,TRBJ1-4,CASSLGPFEKLFF,TGTGCCAGCAGCCTAGGGCCCTTTGAAAAACTGTTTTTT
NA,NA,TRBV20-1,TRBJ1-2,CSASAGYIGYGYTF,TGCAGTGCTAGTGCCGGGTATATAGGCTATGGCTACACCTTC
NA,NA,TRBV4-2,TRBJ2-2,CASSRFPGTVLITGELFF,TGTGCCAGCAGCCGATTCCCCGGGACGGTCTTGATCACCGGGGAGCTGTTTTTT
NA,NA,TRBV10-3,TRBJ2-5,CAISELGTQETQYF,TGTGCCATCAGTGAGTTAGGGACCCAAGAGACCCAGTACTTC
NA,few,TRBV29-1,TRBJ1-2,CSVEARLSNYGYTF,TGCAGCGTTGAGGCCAGGCTCTCTAACTATGGCTACACCTTC
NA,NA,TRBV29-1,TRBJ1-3,CSAGPDNLGTIYF,TGCAGCGCCGGACCCGATAACCTCGGCACCATATATTTT
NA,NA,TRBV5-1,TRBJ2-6,CASSEAGANVLTF,TGCGCCAGCAGCGAAGCGGGGGCCAACGTCCTGACTTTC
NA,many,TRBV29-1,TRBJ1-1,CSVVHTEAFF,TGCAGCGTTGTTCACACTGAAGCTTTCTTT
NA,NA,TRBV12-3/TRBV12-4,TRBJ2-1,CASSPSFFPQSYNEQFF,TGTGCCAGCAGTCCGAGTTTTTTCCCACAATCCTACAATGAGCAGTTCTTC
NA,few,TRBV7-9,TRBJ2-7,CASSSTTAYEQYF,TGTGCCAGCAGCTCCACGACCGCCTACGAGCAGTACTTC
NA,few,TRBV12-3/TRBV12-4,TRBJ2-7,CASTSAAHEQYF,TGTGCCAGCACCTCTGCCGCCCACGAGCAGTACTTC
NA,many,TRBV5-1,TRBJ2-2,CASSRRAGELFF,TGCGCCAGCAGCCGGAGGGCCGGGGAGCTGTTTTTT
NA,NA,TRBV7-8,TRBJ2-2,CASSLDAGGANTGELFF,TGTGCCAGCAGCTTAGACGCGGGCGGGGCGAACACCGGGGAGCTGTTTTTT
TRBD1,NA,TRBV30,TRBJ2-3,CAWSRDRGLGDTQYF,TGTGCCTGGAGCCGCGACAGGGGGCTGGGAGATACGCAGTATTTT
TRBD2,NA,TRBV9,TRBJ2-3,CASSAGLGADTQYF,TGTGCCAGCAGCGCGGGACTAGGGGCAGATACGCAGTATTTT
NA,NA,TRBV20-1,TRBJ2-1,CSASRGDSLYNEQFF,TGCAGTGCTAGTAGGGGGGACAGTTTGTACAATGAGCAGTTCTTC
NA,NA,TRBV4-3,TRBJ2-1,CASSQVVGPSSYNEQFF,TGCGCCAGCAGCCAAGTTGTCGGACCGAGCTCCTACAATGAGCAGTTCTTC
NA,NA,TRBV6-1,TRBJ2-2,CASRADRSTGELFF,TGTGCCAGCAGGGCCGACAGGTCTACCGGGGAGCTGTTTTTT
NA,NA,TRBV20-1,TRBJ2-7,CSARPGRVRMEQYF,TGCAGTGCTAGACCGGGCAGGGTGAGGATGGAGCAGTACTTC
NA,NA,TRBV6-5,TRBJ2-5,CASSYIGRQETQYF,TGTGCCAGCAGTTACATCGGCAGACAAGAGACCCAGTACTTC
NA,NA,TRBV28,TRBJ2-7,CASTGGGPPYEQYF,TGTGCCAGCACCGGTGGGGGGCCCCCCTACGAGCAGTACTTC
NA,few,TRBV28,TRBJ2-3,CATRTYGPTDTQYF,TGTGCCACCCGGACATACGGCCCCACAGATACGCAGTATTTT
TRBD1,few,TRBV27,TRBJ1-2,CASRVAGGFDGYTF,TGTGCCAGCAGAGTGGCAGGGGGCTTCGATGGCTACACCTTC
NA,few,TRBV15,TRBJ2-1,CATSRVGSGYNEQFF,TGTGCCACCAGCAGAGTGGGAAGCGGGTACAATGAGCAGTTCTTC
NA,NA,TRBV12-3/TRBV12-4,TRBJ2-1,CASSPPRTLGTNEQFF,TGTGCCAGCAGTCCCCCCCGGACCCTGGGAACCAATGAGCAGTTCTTC
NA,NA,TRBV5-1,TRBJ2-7,CASSVGWASYEQYF,TGCGCCAGCAGCGTAGGGTGGGCCTCCTACGAGCAGTACTTC
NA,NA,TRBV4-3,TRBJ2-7,CASSRLQGEYEQYF,TGCGCCAGCAGCCGTCTACAGGGAGAATACGAGCAGTACTTC
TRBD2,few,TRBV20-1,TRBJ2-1,CSARDGSGGVPYNEQFF,TGCAGTGCTAGAGATGGTAGCGGGGGGGTACCATACAATGAGCAGTTCTTC
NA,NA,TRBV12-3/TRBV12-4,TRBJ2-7,CASSLIHRSYEQYF,TGTGCCAGCAGTTTGATACACCGCTCCTACGAGCAGTACTTC
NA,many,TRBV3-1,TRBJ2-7,CASSQGGKRAYEQYF,TGTGCCAGCAGCCAAGGAGGAAAGCGGGCCTACGAGCAGTACTTC
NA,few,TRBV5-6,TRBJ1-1,CVSLFSEAFF,TGTGTCAGCTTATTCTCTGAAGCTTTCTTT
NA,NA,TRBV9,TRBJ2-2,CASSRRPDGELFF,TGTGCCAGCAGCCGCAGACCCGACGGGGAGCTGTTTTTT
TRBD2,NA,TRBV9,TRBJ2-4,CASSPSGGGAKNIQYF,TGTGCCAGCAGCCCTAGTGGGGGGGGAGCCAAAAACATTCAGTACTTC
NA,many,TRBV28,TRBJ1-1,CASSFDPLAEAFF,TGTGCCAGCAGTTTCGACCCCCTGGCTGAAGCTTTCTTT
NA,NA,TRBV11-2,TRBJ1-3,CASSSYGGSGNTIYF,TGTGCCAGCAGTTCATATGGGGGGTCCGGAAACACCATATATTTT
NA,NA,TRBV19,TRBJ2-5,CASSIADQETQYF,TGTGCCAGTAGTATAGCAGATCAAGAGACCCAGTACTTC
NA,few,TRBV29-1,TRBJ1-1,CSVFRVTEAFF,TGCAGCGTTTTCAGGGTCACTGAAGCTTTCTTT
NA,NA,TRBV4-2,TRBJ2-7,CASSQAGVLRDEQYF,TGTGCCAGCAGCCAAGCTGGGGTCCTGCGAGACGAGCAGTACTTC
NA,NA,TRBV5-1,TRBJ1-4,CASSWTAGGEKLFF,TGCGCCAGCAGCTGGACAGCCGGAGGGGAAAAACTGTTTTTT
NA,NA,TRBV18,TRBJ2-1,CASSPGLLYNQQFF,TGTGCCAGCTCGCCGGGACTTCTTTACAATCAGCAGTTCTTC
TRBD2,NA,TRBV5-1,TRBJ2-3,CASSHPGLAENTDTQYF,TGCGCCAGCAGCCACCCGGGACTAGCGGAGAACACAGATACGCAGTATTTT
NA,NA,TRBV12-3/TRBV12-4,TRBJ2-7,CASRLEDYEQYF,TGTGCCAGCAGATTAGAAGACTACGAGCAGTACTTC
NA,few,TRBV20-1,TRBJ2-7,CSAVGSSYEQYF,TGCAGTGCTGTTGGCAGCTCCTACGAGCAGTACTTC
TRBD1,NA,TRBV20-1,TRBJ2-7,CSAKRDSIPYF,TGCAGTGCTAAACGGGACAGTATTCCGTACTTC
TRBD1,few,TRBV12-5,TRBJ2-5,CASGDQGAGQETQYF,TGTGCTAGTGGCGATCAGGGGGCAGGGCAAGAGACCCAGTACTTC
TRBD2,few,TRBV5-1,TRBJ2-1,CASSSIAGSSYNEQFF,TGCGCCAGCAGCTCCATAGCGGGGAGCTCCTACAATGAGCAGTTCTTC
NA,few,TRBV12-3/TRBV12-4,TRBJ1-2,CASSSYRNYGYTF,TGTGCCAGCAGCTCGTACAGGAACTATGGCTACACCTTC
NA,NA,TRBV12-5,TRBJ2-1,CASGLVQGGVGYNEQFF,TGTGCTAGTGGTTTGGTACAGGGAGGGGTGGGATACAATGAGCAGTTCTTC